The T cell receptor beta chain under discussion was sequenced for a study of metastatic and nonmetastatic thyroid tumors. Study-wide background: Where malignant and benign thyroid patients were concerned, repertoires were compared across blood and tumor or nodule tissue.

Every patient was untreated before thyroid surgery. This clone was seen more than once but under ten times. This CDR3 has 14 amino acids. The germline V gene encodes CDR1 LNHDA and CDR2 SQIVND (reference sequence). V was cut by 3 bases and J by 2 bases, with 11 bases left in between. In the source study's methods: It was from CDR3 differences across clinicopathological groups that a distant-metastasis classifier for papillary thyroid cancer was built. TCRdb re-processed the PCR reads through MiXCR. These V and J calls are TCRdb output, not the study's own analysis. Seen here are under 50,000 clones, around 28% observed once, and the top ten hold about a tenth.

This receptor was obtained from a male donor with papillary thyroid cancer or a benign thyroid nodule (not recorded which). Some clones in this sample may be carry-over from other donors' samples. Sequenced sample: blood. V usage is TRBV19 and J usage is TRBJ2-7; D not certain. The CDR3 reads CASSIKPPPYEQYF. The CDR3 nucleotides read TGTGCCAGTAGTATCAAGCCGCCACCCTACGAGCAGTACTTC.